This is a list of T cell receptor beta chains from one sample in a study of blood T cell repertoires in COVID-19. Profiled with immunoSEQ multiplex PCR; TCRdb holds only in-frame clones, not every one. Of 150,000 to 200,000 clones listed, roughly 93% are singletons. The sequenced material came from peripheral blood. Source of these receptors: a woman in her fifties or sixties with COVID-19, enrolled during active disease. Each CDR3 is given with its conserved first and last residue. Fields, in order: J gene, D gene, V gene, CDR3 protein. D genes are given only for firm matches.

j_gene: TRBJ1-5; d_gene: NA; v_gene: TRBV19; CDR3aa: CASSPRGNQPQHF
j_gene: TRBJ2-5; d_gene: NA; v_gene: TRBV7-9; CDR3aa: CASSFSSRIQETQYF
j_gene: TRBJ1-1; d_gene: TRBD1; v_gene: TRBV7-2; CDR3aa: CASSSIGQGASEAFF
j_gene: TRBJ1-6; d_gene: TRBD1; v_gene: TRBV27; CDR3aa: CASSSTGTVNSPLHF
j_gene: TRBJ2-5; d_gene: TRBD2; v_gene: TRBV10-3; CDR3aa: CAISSTSGVETQYF
j_gene: TRBJ2-2; d_gene: TRBD2; v_gene: TRBV7-2; CDR3aa: CASSLRRLAGGNTGELFF
j_gene: TRBJ2-7; d_gene: TRBD2; v_gene: TRBV11-2; CDR3aa: CASSLGLADEQYF
j_gene: TRBJ2-7; d_gene: TRBD1; v_gene: TRBV23-1; CDR3aa: CASTRDRGYEQYF
j_gene: TRBJ1-5; d_gene: TRBD1; v_gene: TRBV19; CDR3aa: CASSVGTVYNSNQPQHF
j_gene: TRBJ1-2; d_gene: TRBD1; v_gene: TRBV7-8; CDR3aa: CASSFSGTGVYTF
j_gene: TRBJ2-1; d_gene: NA; v_gene: TRBV19; CDR3aa: CASTPPGGNEQFF
j_gene: TRBJ2-1; d_gene: NA; v_gene: TRBV9; CDR3aa: CASTPGSFFSYNEQFF
j_gene: TRBJ1-1; d_gene: NA; v_gene: TRBV6-5; CDR3aa: CASRIRGYTEAFF
j_gene: TRBJ2-6; d_gene: TRBD1; v_gene: TRBV15; CDR3aa: CATRRDRGESGANVLTF
j_gene: TRBJ2-1; d_gene: TRBD1; v_gene: TRBV18; CDR3aa: CASSQPMSGGNEQFF
j_gene: TRBJ1-4; d_gene: TRBD1; v_gene: TRBV2; CDR3aa: CAILRQGRDEKLFF
j_gene: TRBJ2-5; d_gene: NA; v_gene: TRBV29-1; CDR3aa: CSVARGEKTQYF
j_gene: TRBJ2-7; d_gene: TRBD1; v_gene: TRBV6-2/TRBV6-3; CDR3aa: CASSRYSTGPYEQYF
j_gene: TRBJ1-5; d_gene: NA; v_gene: TRBV11-1; CDR3aa: CASSSRNNYSNQPQHF
j_gene: TRBJ1-2; d_gene: NA; v_gene: TRBV7-9; CDR3aa: CASSPGRGDYGYTF
j_gene: TRBJ1-4; d_gene: TRBD1; v_gene: TRBV18; CDR3aa: CASSPLGQGTKLFF
j_gene: TRBJ1-3; d_gene: NA; v_gene: TRBV5-1; CDR3aa: CASTRGGDSGNTIYF
j_gene: TRBJ1-1; d_gene: TRBD1; v_gene: TRBV6-2/TRBV6-3; CDR3aa: CASNPDRGFTNTEAFF
j_gene: TRBJ2-1; d_gene: NA; v_gene: TRBV5-1; CDR3aa: CASSFGVQGSYNEQFF
j_gene: TRBJ1-6; d_gene: NA; v_gene: TRBV7-2; CDR3aa: CASTRRGGSPLHF
j_gene: TRBJ1-1; d_gene: NA; v_gene: TRBV2; CDR3aa: CASSYRRTEAFF
j_gene: TRBJ2-5; d_gene: TRBD2; v_gene: TRBV5-5; CDR3aa: CASSLAGGPEAQYF
j_gene: TRBJ1-5; d_gene: NA; v_gene: TRBV12-3/TRBV12-4; CDR3aa: CASSLAGNQPQHF
j_gene: TRBJ2-1; d_gene: TRBD1; v_gene: TRBV14; CDR3aa: CASSLQGANEQFF
j_gene: TRBJ2-7; d_gene: NA; v_gene: TRBV27; CDR3aa: CASSSGDTYEQYF
j_gene: TRBJ2-5; d_gene: NA; v_gene: TRBV11-3; CDR3aa: CASSPGPPANQETQYF
j_gene: TRBJ2-3; d_gene: NA; v_gene: TRBV6-5; CDR3aa: CASSLRFDTQYF
j_gene: TRBJ2-4; d_gene: TRBD2; v_gene: TRBV3-1/TRBV3-2; CDR3aa: CASSPLRGGVVKNIQYF
j_gene: TRBJ1-4; d_gene: NA; v_gene: TRBV7-9; CDR3aa: CASSSLRAMNEKLFF
j_gene: TRBJ2-7; d_gene: NA; v_gene: TRBV5-5; CDR3aa: CASSLVGGPYEQYF
j_gene: TRBJ1-5; d_gene: TRBD1; v_gene: TRBV4-2; CDR3aa: CASSQGDVGQGALGSNQPQHF
j_gene: TRBJ1-1; d_gene: NA; v_gene: TRBV3-1/TRBV3-2; CDR3aa: CASSQVGSRNTEAFF
j_gene: TRBJ2-2; d_gene: TRBD2; v_gene: TRBV15; CDR3aa: CATSRGRGERGGSTGELFF
j_gene: TRBJ1-1; d_gene: TRBD1; v_gene: TRBV29-1; CDR3aa: CSVENRGPSTEAFF
j_gene: TRBJ2-5; d_gene: TRBD2; v_gene: TRBV5-4; CDR3aa: CASSYGPLLAGRVETQYF
j_gene: TRBJ1-4; d_gene: NA; v_gene: TRBV7-7; CDR3aa: CASSQGRASNEKLFF